Reported below is one T cell receptor (beta chain). Its specificity is unknown. PCR used 60 Vbeta primers and 13 Jbeta primers. The repertoire was sequenced with immunoSEQ multiplex PCR; TCRdb's copy has only in-frame clones and lacks some. The sample has about 130,000 clones, 83% seen once. The sample belongs to a study of cytomegalovirus exposure and HLA in healthy donors. Study results and limitations: The authors listed around 150 TCR beta chains as cytomegalovirus-associated. In terms of immune exposure information, only CMV serostatus was available. A later analysis linked some 18,000 TCR beta sequences to HLA alleles at 0.05 false discovery rate. The study reported that TCR beta sequences accurately predicted HLA-A and HLA-B alleles in most subjects.

V shed 8 bases, J shed 7 bases, and the junction held 4 bases outside the gene matches. The CDR3 consists of 12 residues. Germline V lookup: CDR1 MNHEY, CDR2 SVGAGI. V usage is TRBV6-5 and J usage is TRBJ1-5; 8 nucleotides align to TRBD1. The sequenced material came from PBMCs. This TCR came from a woman aged 35 to 49 in good health and CMV-seropositive. This CDR3 reads CASGQGRQPQHF. Written as DNA, the CDR3 is TGTGCCAGCGGACAGGGTCGGCAGCCCCAGCATTTT.